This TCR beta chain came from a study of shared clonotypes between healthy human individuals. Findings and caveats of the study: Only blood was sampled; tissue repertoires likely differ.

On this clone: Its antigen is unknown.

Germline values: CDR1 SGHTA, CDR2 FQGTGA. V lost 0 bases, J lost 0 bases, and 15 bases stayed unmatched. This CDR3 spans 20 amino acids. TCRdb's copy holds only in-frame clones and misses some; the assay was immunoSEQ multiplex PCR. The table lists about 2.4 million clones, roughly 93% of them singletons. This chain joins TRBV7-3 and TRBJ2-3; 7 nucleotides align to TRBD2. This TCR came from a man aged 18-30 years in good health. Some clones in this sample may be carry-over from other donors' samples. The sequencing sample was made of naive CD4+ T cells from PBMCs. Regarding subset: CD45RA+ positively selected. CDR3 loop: CASSLTPPQTLAPSTDTQYF. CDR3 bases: TGTGCCAGCAGCTTAACCCCACCCCAAACACTAGCGCCGAGCACAGATACGCAGTATTTT.